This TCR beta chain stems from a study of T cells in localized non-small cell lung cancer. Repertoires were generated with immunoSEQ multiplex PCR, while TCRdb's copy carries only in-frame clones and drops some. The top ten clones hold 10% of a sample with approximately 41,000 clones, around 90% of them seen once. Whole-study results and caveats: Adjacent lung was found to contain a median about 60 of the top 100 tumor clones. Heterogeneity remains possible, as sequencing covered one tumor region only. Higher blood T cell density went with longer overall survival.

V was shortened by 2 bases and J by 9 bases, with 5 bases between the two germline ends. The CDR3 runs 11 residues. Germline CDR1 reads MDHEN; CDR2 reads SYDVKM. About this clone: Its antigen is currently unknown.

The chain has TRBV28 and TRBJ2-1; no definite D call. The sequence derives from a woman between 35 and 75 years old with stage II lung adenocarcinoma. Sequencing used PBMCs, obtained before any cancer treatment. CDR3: CASSLSFEQFF. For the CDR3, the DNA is TGTGCCAGCAGTTTAAGTTTTGAGCAGTTCTTC.